The next 23 T cell receptor beta chains were all read from a single sample in a study of human T cells and chemical hapten exposure. The time point denotes: pre-sensitization, week 0. Described treatment: therapeutic diphenylcyclopropenone sensitization with weekly scalp DPC. TCRdb recomputed calls from the RACE reads with MiXCR, one row per CDR3 protein. The table includes 250,000 or so distinct CDR3 sequences, around 7.7% detected once. This specimen consisted of whole blood, obtained in connection with sensitization to the hapten diphenylcyclopropenone (DPC). The source of these receptors is a man younger than 35 with alopecia areata. Some clones in this sample may be carry-over from other donors' samples.

The chain has TRBV29-1 and TRBJ2-7; D is undetermined. Trimming removed 0 bases from V and 2 bases from J, with 5 bases in between. The CDR3 contains 12 residues. The germline CDR1 and CDR2 sequences are SQVTM and ANQGSEA. The CDR3: CSVEDLTYEQYF. The DNA of the CDR3 is TGCAGCGTTGAAGATTTGACCTACGAGCAGTACTTC.

This chain links TRBV5-1 with TRBJ1-1, with D possibly TRBD1 on 6 matching bases. CDR1 and CDR2 from the germline V gene are SGHRS and YFSETQ. The CDR3 consists of 15 residues. V lost 0 bases to trimming and J lost 3 bases, with 12 bases between them. CDR3 protein: CASSLDDRSDTEAFF. The CDR3 DNA reads as TGCGCCAGCAGCTTGGACGACAGGAGTGACACTGAAGCTTTCTTT.

The sample holds a few counts of this clonotype. The gene calls are TRBV29-1 and TRBJ2-1, with D hard to call. CDR1 SQVTM and CDR2 ANQGSEA come from the germline V gene. Trimming pared 3 bases from V and 9 bases from J, leaving 15 bases between. The CDR3 is made up of 13 amino acids. CDR3 coding DNA: TGCAGCGTTGACCACCTAGAGGTGGGTGAGCAGTTCTTC. The encoded protein is CSVDHLEVGEQFF.

J is TRBJ2-2 and V is TRBV29-1, with TRBD1 matching over 8 bases. Germline-derived CDR1 and CDR2 are SQVTM and ANQGSEA. The CDR3 covers 14 residues. The V segment lost 3 bases and the J segment 2 bases; nucleotides outside the gene matches: 2. The chain's CDR3 is CSVDTGGNTGELFF. In DNA form, the CDR3 reads TGCAGCGTTGACACAGGGGGAAACACCGGGGAGCTGTTTTTT.

This clonotype was seen a few times. The genes are TRBV3-1 and TRBJ1-4; 8 bases map to TRBD1. Germline assignment: CDR1 LGHDT and CDR2 YNNKEL (reference sequence). Trimming removed 1 base from V and 5 bases from J; junction bases left unmatched: 3. This CDR3 has 15 amino acids. The CDR3 loop reads CASSQGRGPNEKLFF. CDR3 coding DNA: TGTGCCAGCAGCCAAGGCAGGGGGCCGAATGAAAAACTGTTTTTT. Full variable domain (rest looked up from reference TRBV3-1 and TRBJ1-4): DTAVSQTPKYLVTQMGNDKSIKCEQNLGHDTMYWYKQDSKKFLKIMFSYNNKELIINETVPNRFSPKSPDKAHLNLHINSLELGDSAVYFCASSQGRGPNEKLFFGSGTQLSVL.

This clonotype was recorded a few times. J is TRBJ2-6 and V is TRBV5-1; D uncertain. V was trimmed by 0 bases and J by 2 bases, leaving 6 bases between them. The CDR3 consists of 15 residues. Germline V gene lookup returns CDR1 SGHRS and CDR2 YFSETQ. The CDR3 DNA follows: TGCGCCAGCAGCTTGGCTTTTACTGGGGCCAACGTCCTGACTTTC. Its protein product is CASSLAFTGANVLTF. Filled out from reference TRBV5-1 and TRBJ2-6, the complete variable domain reads KAGVTQTPRYLIKTRGQQVTLSCSPISGHRSVSWYQQTPGQGLQFLFEYFSETQRNKGNFPGRFSGRQFSNSRSEMNVSTLELGDSALYLCASSLAFTGANVLTFGAGSRLTVL.

In this sample, this clonotype turned up a few times. This sequence joins TRBV28 and TRBJ1-2; D uncertain. The CDR3 spans 13 residues. Germline CDR1 reads MDHEN; CDR2 reads SYDVKM. Trimming shortened V by 5 bases and J by 8 bases, and 15 bases separated the two germline ends. The CDR3 reads CASSARALGGYTF. The DNA of the CDR3 is TGTGCCAGCAGTGCCCGGGCCCTGGGGGGCTACACCTTC.

The chain couples TRBV7-6 to TRBJ2-7, with D possibly being TRBD1 or TRBD2 (7 bases each). V shed 1 base and J shed 4 bases, with 17 bases lying between them. The CDR3 is made up of 16 amino acids. Germline assignment: CDR1 SGHVS and CDR2 FNYEAQ. For the CDR3, the DNA is TGTGCCAGCAGCTTAGTCCCCAGGGGGAGGGAATACGAGCAGTACGTC. Translating gives CASSLVPRGREYEQYV.

This clonotype appeared many times. The rearrangement links TRBV7-9 to TRBJ2-5; unclear D gene. V was pared by 3 bases and J by 0 bases, with 5 bases between. The germline gives CDR1 SEHNR, CDR2 FQNEAQ (reference sequence). This CDR3 contains 13 residues. This CDR3 is CASSLAYQETQYF. CDR3 coding DNA: TGTGCCAGCAGCTTGGCGTACCAAGAGACCCAGTACTTC.

This clonotype was picked up a small number of times. The rearrangement uses TRBV10-3 and TRBJ1-5; the D gene is possibly TRBD1 (5 bases). Germline CDR1 and CDR2: ENHRY and SYGVKD. The V gene lost 4 bases and the J gene lost 0 bases, with 10 bases spanning the gap. The CDR3 consists of 15 residues. CDR3 protein: CAISGQGYSNQPQHF. CDR3 DNA: TGTGCCATCAGTGGGCAGGGTTATAGCAATCAGCCCCAGCATTTT.

This clonotype showed up many times. The V and J genes are TRBV3-1 and TRBJ1-1; the D is unclear. Germline CDR1 reads LGHDT; CDR2 reads YNNKEL (reference sequence). The CDR3 spans 13 residues. V was pared by 4 bases and J by 1 base, with 7 bases between. CDR3 in DNA: TGTGCCAGCAGCCCCCGACAGAACACTGAAGCTTTCTTT. Translated: CASSPRQNTEAFF.

This chain connects TRBV20-1 to TRBJ2-3, with D unresolved. The germline V gene encodes CDR1 DFQATT and CDR2 SNEGSKA (reference sequence). Trimming cost V 2 bases and J 2 bases, with 11 bases left between them. This CDR3 is built from 14 residues. The CDR3 sequence is CSARTIPFTDTQYF. The CDR3 DNA sequence: TGCAGTGCTAGAACGATCCCCTTCACAGATACGCAGTATTTT.

The chain couples TRBV7-2 to TRBJ2-3; 11 bases align to TRBD1. The CDR3 has 15 amino acids. The J segment lost 5 bases and the V segment lost 5 bases, leaving 6 bases of the junction unmatched. Germline-derived CDR1 and CDR2 are SGHTA and FQGNSA. The DNA of the CDR3 is TGTGCCAGCAGCACAAGGACAGGGGGCAAAGATACGCAGTATTTT. Protein: CASSTRTGGKDTQYF.

This chain links TRBV20-1 with TRBJ2-4; D gene unclear. Germline V gives CDR1 DFQATT, CDR2 SNEGSKA (reference sequence). V was clipped by 3 bases and J by 1 base, with 7 bases between them. CDR3 length: 13 amino acids. CDR3 sequence (DNA): TGCAGTGCTAGTCGGGTCGCCAAAAACATTCAGTACTTC. This codes for CSASRVAKNIQYF.

The chain combines TRBV4-1 with TRBJ2-3; either TRBD1 or TRBD2 may supply D (5 bases each). CDR1 MGHRA and CDR2 YSYEKL come from the germline V gene. The CDR3 totals 16 residues. Trimming stripped 3 bases from V and 0 bases from J, with 13 bases between. CDR3 amino acids: CASSHRDGLSTDTQYF. In DNA, the CDR3 is TGCGCCAGCAGCCACCGGGACGGCCTTAGCACAGATACGCAGTATTTT.

This clonotype came up a few times. The CDR3 sequence is CASSPQGGETQYF. Here the CDR3 DNA reads TGTGCCAGCAGTCCCCAGGGAGGAGAGACCCAGTACTTC. V gene TRBV12-3 or TRBV12-4 combines with J gene TRBJ2-5; tentative D call: TRBD2 (6 bases). The length of the CDR3 is 13 residues. The V gene lost 5 bases and the J gene lost 4 bases, with 11 bases spanning the gap.

This clonotype came up a few times. This chain joins TRBV18 and TRBJ1-2; D gene uncertain. The CDR3 runs to 17 residues. Per the germline V gene, CDR1 is KGHSH and CDR2 is LQKENI. V was shortened by 0 bases and J by 2 bases, with 16 bases between the two germline ends. The DNA for the CDR3 is TGTGCCAGCTCACCACCGACCCGGCTAGCTGCAAACTATGGCTACACCTTC. Its protein is CASSPPTRLAANYGYTF.

The V and J genes are TRBV9 and TRBJ2-5, with TRBD2 as a possible D gene (5 bases). CDR3 length: 15 amino acids. Germline V gene sequence: CDR1 SGDLS, CDR2 YYNGEE. Trimming removed 0 bases at V and 4 bases at J, with 13 bases between. CDR3 sequence reads: CASSVVRAVSETQYF. The CDR3 bases are TGTGCCAGCAGCGTAGTAAGAGCGGTATCAGAGACCCAGTACTTC.

This rearrangement joins TRBV7-6 to TRBJ2-1; D not resolved. The germline V and J ends were trimmed by 7 bases and 6 bases, with 16 bases remaining between them. From germline, CDR1 is SGHVS and CDR2 FNYEAQ. The CDR3 consists of 14 residues. The CDR3 sequence: CASTPARVSNEQFF. The CDR3 DNA reads TGTGCCAGCACCCCAGCCCGAGTATCCAATGAGCAGTTCTTC.

This clonotype came up a few times. The chain carries TRBV29-1 and TRBJ1-1, with a weak D call TRBD1 (6 bases). This CDR3 contains 13 residues. Trimming shortened V by 7 bases and J by 0 bases, and 12 bases separated the two germline ends. Looked up from germline, CDR1 is SQVTM and CDR2 is ANQGSEA. The CDR3 sequence is CSGNGQMNTEAFF. As DNA, the CDR3 is TGCAGCGGGAATGGACAGATGAACACTGAAGCTTTCTTT.

The chain recombines TRBV4-2 with TRBJ1-1; 12 bases agree with TRBD1. Trimming at V came to 3 bases and at J to 5 bases, leaving 13 bases not matched to a gene. The CDR3 runs 18 residues. Per the germline V gene, CDR1 is LGHNA and CDR2 is YNFKEQ. The CDR3 nucleotides are TGTGCCAGCAGCCACATTTATCGGGACAGGGGGCCGCGTACTGAAGCTTTCTTT. Its protein product is CASSHIYRDRGPRTEAFF.

This clonotype was counted a few times. The CDR3 spells CASTRDSENTEAFF. The CDR3 coding sequence is TGTGCCAGCACCCGGGACAGCGAAAACACTGAAGCTTTCTTT. The chain joins TRBV3-1 to TRBJ1-1, with TRBD1 identical over 7 bases. The CDR3 is made up of 14 amino acids. Germline V CDR1 and CDR2: LGHDT, YNNKEL (reference sequence). After removal of 7 bases from V and 2 bases from J, the junction contained 7 bases not matched to a gene.

This clonotype occurred many times. V usage is TRBV7-9 and J usage is TRBJ1-5; D gene uncertain. This CDR3 has 17 residues. Germline assignment: CDR1 SEHNR and CDR2 FQNEAQ (reference sequence). Deletions cut 2 bases from V and 0 bases from J, with 14 bases between. The CDR3 bases are TGTGCCAGCAGCTTAAGTTCGTACAGATATAGCAATCAGCCCCAGCATTTT. Translated: CASSLSSYRYSNQPQHF. The full variable domain, with the rest looked up from reference TRBV7-9 and TRBJ1-5, is DTGVSQNPRHKITKRGQNVTFRCDPISEHNRLYWYRQTLGQGPEFLTYFQNEAQLEKSRLLSDRFSAERPKGSFSTLEIQRTEQGDSAMYLCASSLSSYRYSNQPQHFGDGTRLSIL.